This TCR beta chain appears in the sequencing data of a study of Ad26.COV2.S vaccination and SARS-CoV-2 variants. For the study at large: The COV1001 Ad26.COV2.S trial arm included the donor. Broader study findings: Non-spike TCR breadth showed similarity between vaccine and placebo recipients.

Sequenced by immunoSEQ multiplex PCR; TCRdb stores in-frame clones only, minus some. This table holds around 340,000 clones, 88% found once. With respect to this clone: Its antigen is unidentified.

The germline V gene encodes CDR1 ENHRY and CDR2 SYGVKD. This CDR3 comprises 16 residues. V was clipped by 2 bases and J by 0 bases, with 14 bases between them. Regarding treatment: some 20 received Ad26.COV2.S at low or high dose, single or two shots; about 5 received placebo; per-sample allocation not given. The study sampled participants on day 63 after the first vaccine or placebo injection. This TCR was sampled from a person aged 18-60 years who received the Ad26.COV2.S COVID-19 vaccine or a placebo. The specimen comprised peripheral blood, sampled in a trial of Ad26.COV2.S vaccine versus placebo. The chain carries TRBV10-3 and TRBJ2-7; unclear D gene. The CDR3 spells CAISEPDRGSSYEQYF. CDR3 nucleotide sequence: TGTGCCATCAGTGAGCCCGACCGAGGAAGCTCCTACGAGCAGTACTTC.